These 7 T cell receptor beta chains came from one sample sequenced in a study of cytomegalovirus exposure and HLA in healthy donors. The table came from immunoSEQ multiplex PCR; TCRdb's copy has only in-frame clones and leaves some out. The sample has 71,000 or so clones, approximately 94% seen once. The sequenced material came from PBMCs. These receptors were collected from a young woman in good health and CMV-seropositive.

The DNA for the CDR3 is TGTGCCAGCAGTGAAAGGCCGGGACAGGGACACGAGCAGTACTTC. Translating gives CASSERPGQGHEQYF. V and J are TRBV25-1 and TRBJ2-7; 9 bases are a match to TRBD1. Germline loops: CDR1 MGHDK, CDR2 SYGVNS. With 2 bases clipped from V and 5 bases from J, the junction kept 7 bases outside the gene matches. CDR3 size: 15 residues.

The chain recombines TRBV7-2 with TRBJ1-4; TRBD1 might be the D (5 bases). Deletions cut 2 bases from V and 7 bases from J, with 11 bases between. The CDR3 length is 14 residues. Germline-derived CDR1 and CDR2 are SGHTA and FQGNSA. CDR3 nucleotides: TGTGCCAGCAGCTTAAGGGGCGGCGGTGAAAAACTGTTTTTT. It is translated as CASSLRGGGEKLFF.

The J gene is TRBJ1-4, the V gene TRBV28; no definite D call. Trimming removed 4 bases at V and 7 bases at J, with 13 bases between. The CDR3 contains 14 residues. Germline CDR1 reads MDHEN; CDR2 reads SYDVKM. The CDR3 nucleotides read TGTGCCAGCAGTTCGACCCGGGAGGGTGAAAAACTGTTTTTT. Amino acids: CASSSTREGEKLFF.

The chain is built from TRBV28 and TRBJ1-2, with 10 positions matching TRBD1. CDR3 length equals 19 residues. The junction had 19 bases not matched to a gene; V was cut back by 5 bases and J by 4 bases. Per the germline V gene, CDR1 is MDHEN and CDR2 is SYDVKM. The CDR3 loop is CASSQPSHRDRGRSYGYTF. As DNA, the CDR3 is TGTGCCAGCAGTCAACCATCGCACCGGGACAGGGGAAGGAGCTATGGCTACACCTTC.

This clone appeared a single time. V and J are TRBV7-2 and TRBJ2-5; 9 bases fit TRBD2. Germline V CDR1 and CDR2: SGHTA, FQGNSA. V shed 6 bases, J shed 3 bases, and the junction held 2 bases outside the gene matches. The CDR3 spans 13 residues. CDR3 residues: CASRTSGEETQYF. The CDR3 bases are TGTGCCAGCAGGACTAGCGGTGAAGAGACCCAGTACTTC.

The chain uses TRBV7-9 and TRBJ1-4; the match to TRBD1 covers 7 bases. The length of the CDR3 is 15 residues. With 5 bases clipped from V and 4 bases from J, the junction kept 7 bases outside the gene matches. Germline assignment: CDR1 SEHNR and CDR2 FQNEAQ (reference sequence). The CDR3 is CASSPTGSNNEKLFF. In nucleotides, the CDR3 is TGTGCCAGCAGCCCGACAGGGTCCAATAATGAAAAACTGTTTTTT.

J is TRBJ1-2 and V is TRBV5-8; maybe TRBD1 (6 bases). The germline V gene encodes CDR1 SGHTS and CDR2 YDEGEE. V lost 0 bases, J lost 10 bases, and 16 bases lay in between. The CDR3 has 14 residues. The CDR3: CASSLEIRTEVYTF. The CDR3 DNA reads as TGTGCCAGCAGCTTGGAGATACGGACAGAGGTCTACACCTTC.